This TCR beta chain was sequenced in a study of T cell changes during pregnancy in multiple sclerosis. There are 15 residues in the CDR3. The protocol was immunoSEQ multiplex PCR, while the TCRdb copy is restricted to in-frame clones and leaves out a portion. The table shows some 64,000 clones, with 92% occurring only once. V and J are TRBV12-2 and TRBJ1-3; the table names TRBD1, a call not compared with the DNA. TRBV12-2 is annotated as a pseudogene. This TCR came from a female donor with multiple sclerosis, enrolled in a pregnancy study. This specimen was peripheral blood, taken after pregnancy. DNA of the CDR3: TGTGCAAGTCGTCCGGACAAGAGCTCTGGAAACACCATATATTTT. Translation gives CASRPDKSSGNTIYF.